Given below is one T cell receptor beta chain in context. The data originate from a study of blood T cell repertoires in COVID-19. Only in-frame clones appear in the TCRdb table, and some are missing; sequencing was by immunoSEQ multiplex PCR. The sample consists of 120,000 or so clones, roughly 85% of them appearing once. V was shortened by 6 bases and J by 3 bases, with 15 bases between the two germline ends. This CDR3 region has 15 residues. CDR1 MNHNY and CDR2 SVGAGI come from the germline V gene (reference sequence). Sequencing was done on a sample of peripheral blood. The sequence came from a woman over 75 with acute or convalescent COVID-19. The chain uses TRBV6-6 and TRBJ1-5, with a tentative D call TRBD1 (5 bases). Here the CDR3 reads CASRRSDTDNQPQHF. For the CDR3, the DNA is TGTGCCAGCAGGCGCTCGGACACTGACAATCAGCCCCAGCATTTT.